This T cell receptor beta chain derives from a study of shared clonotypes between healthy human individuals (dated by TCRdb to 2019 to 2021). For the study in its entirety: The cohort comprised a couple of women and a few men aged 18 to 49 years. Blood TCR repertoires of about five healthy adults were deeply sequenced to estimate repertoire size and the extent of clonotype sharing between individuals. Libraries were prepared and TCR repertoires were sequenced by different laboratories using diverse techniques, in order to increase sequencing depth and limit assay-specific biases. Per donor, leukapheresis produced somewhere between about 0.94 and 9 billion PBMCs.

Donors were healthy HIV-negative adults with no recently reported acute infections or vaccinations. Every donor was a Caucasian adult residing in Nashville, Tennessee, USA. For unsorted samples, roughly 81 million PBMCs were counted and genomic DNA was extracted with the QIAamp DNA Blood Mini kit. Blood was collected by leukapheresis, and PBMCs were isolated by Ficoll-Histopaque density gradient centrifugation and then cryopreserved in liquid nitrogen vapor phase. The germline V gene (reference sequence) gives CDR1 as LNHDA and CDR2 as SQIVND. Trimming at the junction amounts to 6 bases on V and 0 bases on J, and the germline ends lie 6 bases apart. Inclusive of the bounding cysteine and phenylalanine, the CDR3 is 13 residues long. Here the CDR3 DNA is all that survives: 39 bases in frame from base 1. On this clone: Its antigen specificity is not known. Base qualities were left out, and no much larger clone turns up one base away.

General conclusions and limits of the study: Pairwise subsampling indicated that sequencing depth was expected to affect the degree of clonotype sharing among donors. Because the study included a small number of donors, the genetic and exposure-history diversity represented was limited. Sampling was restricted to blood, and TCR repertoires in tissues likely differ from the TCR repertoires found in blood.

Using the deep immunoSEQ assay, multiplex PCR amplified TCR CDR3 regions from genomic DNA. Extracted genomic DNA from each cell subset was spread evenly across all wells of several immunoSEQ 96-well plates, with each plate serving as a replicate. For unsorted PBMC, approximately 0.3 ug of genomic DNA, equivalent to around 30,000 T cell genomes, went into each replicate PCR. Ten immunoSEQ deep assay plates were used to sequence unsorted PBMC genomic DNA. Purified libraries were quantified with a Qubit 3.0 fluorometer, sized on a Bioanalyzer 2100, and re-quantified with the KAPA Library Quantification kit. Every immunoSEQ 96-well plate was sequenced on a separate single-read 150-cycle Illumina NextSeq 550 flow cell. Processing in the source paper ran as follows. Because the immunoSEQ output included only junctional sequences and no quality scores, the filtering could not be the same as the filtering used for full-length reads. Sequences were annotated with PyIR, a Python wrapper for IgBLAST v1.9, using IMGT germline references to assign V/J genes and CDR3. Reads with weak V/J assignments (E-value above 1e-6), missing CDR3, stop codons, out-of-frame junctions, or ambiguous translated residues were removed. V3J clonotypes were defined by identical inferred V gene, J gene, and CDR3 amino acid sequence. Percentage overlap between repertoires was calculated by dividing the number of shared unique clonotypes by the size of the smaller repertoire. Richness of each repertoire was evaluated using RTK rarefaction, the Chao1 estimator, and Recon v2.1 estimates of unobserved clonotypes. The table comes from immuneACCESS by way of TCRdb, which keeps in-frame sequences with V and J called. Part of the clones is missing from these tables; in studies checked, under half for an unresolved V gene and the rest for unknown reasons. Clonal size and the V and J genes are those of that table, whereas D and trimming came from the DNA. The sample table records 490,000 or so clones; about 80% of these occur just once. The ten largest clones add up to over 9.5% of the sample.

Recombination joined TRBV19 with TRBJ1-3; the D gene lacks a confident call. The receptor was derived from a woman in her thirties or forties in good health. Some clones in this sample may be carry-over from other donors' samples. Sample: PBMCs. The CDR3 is CASSEVSGNTIYF. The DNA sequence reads TGTGCCAGTAGCGAAGTCTCTGGAAACACCATATATTTT.